This entry features one T cell receptor beta chain sequence. The target antigen is unknown. Germline V CDR1 and CDR2: MNHEY, SVGAGI. The length of the CDR3 is 14 residues. V gave up 5 bases and J gave up 1 base; unmatched junction bases: 5. These data belong to a study of Tregs in tolerant kidney transplant recipients. Study-wide points: Few patients were studied, so findings need validation in larger groups.

Clones were sequenced by immunoSEQ multiplex PCR, and TCRdb holds only the in-frame ones, with some missing. The table shows some 66,000 clones, with 80% to 95% occurring only once. Sequences were derived from CD8+ T cells from blood, sampled before the transplant. This TCR was recovered from a human donor who received a combined kidney and bone marrow transplant. The V call is TRBV6-5, the J call TRBJ2-7; 7 bases are a match to TRBD2. The CDR3 loop reads CASSLGGSSYEQYF. Here the CDR3 DNA reads TGTGCCAGCAGTCTCGGGGGGTCATCCTACGAGCAGTACTTC.